This TCR beta chain stems from a study of T cell changes during pregnancy in multiple sclerosis. The germline V gene encodes CDR1 SGHNT and CDR2 YYREEE (reference sequence). There are 16 residues in the CDR3. Germline trimming cut 4 bases from V and 6 bases from J; bases unmatched to any gene: 9. Data came from immunoSEQ multiplex PCR; TCRdb stores just in-frame clones and leaves some out. The sample contains roughly 68,000 clones, approximately 90% of which appear only once. The gene calls are TRBV5-4 and TRBJ2-1; 11 nucleotides line up with TRBD1. The sample consisted of peripheral blood, taken in the second trimester of pregnancy. The receptor was derived from a female donor in good health, enrolled as a control in a pregnancy study. DNA for the CDR3: TGTGCCAGCAGCCAAGATCCCGGGACAGGGGGCAATGAGCAGTTCTTC. The encoded protein is CASSQDPGTGGNEQFF.